A selection of T cell receptor beta chains follows, all from one sample in a study of T cells after yellow fever vaccination. TCRdb re-analysed the 5' RACE reads in MiXCR, keeping a single row per CDR3 protein. The sample lists approximately 300,000 distinct CDR3 sequences, about 11% occurring once. Sequencing was performed on CD4+ T cells sorted from PBMCs, taken 45 days after the yellow fever booster vaccination. The receptors come from a man between 18 and 35 years old who received the YFV17D yellow fever vaccine. Both conserved end residues are part of each CDR3. The order of the fields is CDR3 DNA, CDR3 protein, D gene, clone size, V gene, J gene. A D gene is named only where the DNA matches it firmly. The size entry is marked missing in some rows and otherwise reads once, few, many or a size class.

CDR3nt: TGTGCCAGCAGCTTAGACAGATTTAACTATGGCTACACCTTC; CDR3aa: CASSLDRFNYGYTF; d_gene: -; abundance: -; v_gene: TRBV11-2; j_gene: TRBJ1-2
CDR3nt: TGTGCCAGCAGCTTAAACAGGGTCGGTGAGCAGTTCTTC; CDR3aa: CASSLNRVGEQFF; d_gene: -; abundance: few; v_gene: TRBV7-2; j_gene: TRBJ2-1
CDR3nt: TGTGCCAGCAGCGTAAGCGGGGGCCAGTACCAAGAGACCCAGTACTTC; CDR3aa: CASSVSGGQYQETQYF; d_gene: TRBD2; abundance: few; v_gene: TRBV6-1; j_gene: TRBJ2-5
CDR3nt: TGTGCCACCAGCAGAACAGGGGGATTGACAGATACGCAGTATTTT; CDR3aa: CATSRTGGLTDTQYF; d_gene: TRBD1; abundance: many; v_gene: TRBV15; j_gene: TRBJ2-3
CDR3nt: TGTGCCAGCAGCGGATGGACAGGGGGATATTCACCCCTCCACTTT; CDR3aa: CASSGWTGGYSPLHF; d_gene: TRBD1; abundance: few; v_gene: TRBV3-1; j_gene: TRBJ1-6
CDR3nt: TGCGCCAGCAGCTTGGGACAGGGTAACGAGCAGTACTTC; CDR3aa: CASSLGQGNEQYF; d_gene: TRBD1; abundance: many; v_gene: TRBV5-1; j_gene: TRBJ2-7
CDR3nt: TGTGCCAGCAGTGACCGACATGAGATCCACGAGCAGTACTTC; CDR3aa: CASSDRHEIHEQYF; d_gene: -; abundance: -; v_gene: TRBV6-2/TRBV6-3; j_gene: TRBJ2-7
CDR3nt: TGCAGTGCTGCCCAGGGGGCAACAAAGACCCAGTACTTC; CDR3aa: CSAAQGATKTQYF; d_gene: TRBD1; abundance: -; v_gene: TRBV20-1; j_gene: TRBJ2-5
CDR3nt: TGTGCCACCACGGGGGGGGCCAACGTCCTGACTTTC; CDR3aa: CATTGGANVLTF; d_gene: -; abundance: -; v_gene: TRBV28; j_gene: TRBJ2-6
CDR3nt: TGCGCCAGCAGCTCGCAAGCGGGACAGGGCGCTGGCTACACCTTC; CDR3aa: CASSSQAGQGAGYTF; d_gene: TRBD1; abundance: -; v_gene: TRBV5-1; j_gene: TRBJ1-2
CDR3nt: TGTGCCAGCAGTATCGACACAGGGGCGAACTATGGCTACACCTTC; CDR3aa: CASSIDTGANYGYTF; d_gene: TRBD1; abundance: -; v_gene: TRBV6-5; j_gene: TRBJ1-2
CDR3nt: TGTGCCAGCAGCCAAGTCATGGGACAGGGATCCCCTGAAGCTTTCTTT; CDR3aa: CASSQVMGQGSPEAFF; d_gene: TRBD1; abundance: few; v_gene: TRBV3-1; j_gene: TRBJ1-1
CDR3nt: TGTGCCAGCTCACCATCCGGATCAGCGCCATACGAGCAGTACTTC; CDR3aa: CASSPSGSAPYEQYF; d_gene: -; abundance: few; v_gene: TRBV18; j_gene: TRBJ2-7
CDR3nt: TGCAGTGCTAGCGAGGGCGAACATCAGCCCCAGCATTTT; CDR3aa: CSASEGEHQPQHF; d_gene: -; abundance: -; v_gene: TRBV20-1; j_gene: TRBJ1-5
CDR3nt: TGTGCCAGCAGTTGGGCCTATGGCTACACCTTC; CDR3aa: CASSWAYGYTF; d_gene: -; abundance: many; v_gene: TRBV6-2/TRBV6-3; j_gene: TRBJ1-2
CDR3nt: TGTGCCAGCTCCTACGGGGATAGCAATCAGCCCCAGCATTTT; CDR3aa: CASSYGDSNQPQHF; d_gene: -; abundance: few; v_gene: TRBV7-2; j_gene: TRBJ1-5
CDR3nt: TGTGCCAGCAGCGGCAGAAAAATGACAGGGGAAGCTTTCTTT; CDR3aa: CASSGRKMTGEAFF; d_gene: TRBD1; abundance: -; v_gene: TRBV16; j_gene: TRBJ1-1
CDR3nt: TGTGCCAGTAGTAGAAGACAGTCTCCAAACACTGAAGCTTTCTTT; CDR3aa: CASSRRQSPNTEAFF; d_gene: -; abundance: few; v_gene: TRBV19; j_gene: TRBJ1-1
CDR3nt: TGTGCCAGCAGCCCTGGGGAAGTCCGGGGTGAGCAGTTCTTC; CDR3aa: CASSPGEVRGEQFF; d_gene: -; abundance: -; v_gene: TRBV7-8; j_gene: TRBJ2-1
CDR3nt: TGTGCCAGCAGCTTCGGACTAGCGACAGATACGCAGTATTTT; CDR3aa: CASSFGLATDTQYF; d_gene: TRBD2; abundance: many; v_gene: TRBV7-3; j_gene: TRBJ2-3
CDR3nt: TGCGCCAGCAGCCAAGATCAACAGGTTGGCTACACCTTC; CDR3aa: CASSQDQQVGYTF; d_gene: -; abundance: -; v_gene: TRBV4-1; j_gene: TRBJ1-2
CDR3nt: TGCAGTGCTAGAGATCCCGGGACAGGGGTGGTGGAGACCCAGTACTTC; CDR3aa: CSARDPGTGVVETQYF; d_gene: TRBD1; abundance: -; v_gene: TRBV20-1; j_gene: TRBJ2-5
CDR3nt: TGCAGTGCTAGGTCGGAGCCCTACGAGCAGTACTTC; CDR3aa: CSARSEPYEQYF; d_gene: -; abundance: -; v_gene: TRBV20-1; j_gene: TRBJ2-7
CDR3nt: TGTGCCAGTACTGGACAGGGGGATCAGCCCCAGCATTTT; CDR3aa: CASTGQGDQPQHF; d_gene: TRBD1; abundance: few; v_gene: TRBV19; j_gene: TRBJ1-5
CDR3nt: TGTGCCAGTAGGAATTTGGGGGGCTATCAGCCCCAGCATTTT; CDR3aa: CASRNLGGYQPQHF; d_gene: -; abundance: -; v_gene: TRBV19; j_gene: TRBJ1-5
CDR3nt: TGTGCCAGCAGCTTGGGCGTCGGTAGCACAGATACGCAGTATTTT; CDR3aa: CASSLGVGSTDTQYF; d_gene: -; abundance: many; v_gene: TRBV7-7; j_gene: TRBJ2-3